The text below deals with one T cell receptor (beta chain). Everyone who took part was roughly 18 to 89 years old, and they came from some 23 US areas. Which cohort a participant joined came from the clinical history participants gave. The data were obtained in a study of blood T cell repertoires in COVID-19. The wider study: Both acute and convalescent COVID-19 samples were obtained from the United States, Italy and Spain. PBMCs, B-cell-depleted T cells, or T cells were the source of the cDNA or gDNA that made up the material.

The J segment lost 2 bases and the V segment lost 2 bases, leaving 4 bases of the junction unmatched. CDR1 and CDR2 from the germline V gene are SGHNT and YYREEE (reference sequence). CDR3 length equals 15 residues. Measured with immunoSEQ multiplex PCR; TCRdb has only the in-frame clones, and not every one. The table has about 220,000 clones, about 91% seen once. This TCR came from a woman under 40 with acute COVID-19. The sequenced material came from PBMCs or T cells enriched from blood (not recorded which). The chain carries TRBV5-4 and TRBJ2-3; 8 bases are shared with TRBD2. The CDR3 protein is CASSFGGADTDTQYF. As DNA, the CDR3 is TGTGCCAGCAGCTTCGGGGGGGCCGACACAGATACGCAGTATTTT. Complete variable domain (other parts from reference TRBV5-4 and TRBJ2-3): ETGVTQSPTHLIKTRGQQVTLRCSSQSGHNTVSWYQQALGQGPQFIFQYYREEENGRGNFPPRFSGLQFPNYSSELNVNALELDDSALYLCASSFGGADTDTQYFGPGTRLTVL.